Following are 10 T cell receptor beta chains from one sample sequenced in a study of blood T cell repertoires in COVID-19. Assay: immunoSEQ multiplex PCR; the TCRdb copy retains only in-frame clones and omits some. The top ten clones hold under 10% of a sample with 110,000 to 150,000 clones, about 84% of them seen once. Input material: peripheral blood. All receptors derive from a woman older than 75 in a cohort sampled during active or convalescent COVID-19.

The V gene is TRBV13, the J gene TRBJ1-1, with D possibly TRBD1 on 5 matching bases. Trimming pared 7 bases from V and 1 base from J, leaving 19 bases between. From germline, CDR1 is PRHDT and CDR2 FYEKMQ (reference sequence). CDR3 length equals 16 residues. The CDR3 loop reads CASKPPWARANTEAFF. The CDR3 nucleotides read TGTGCCAGCAAGCCGCCATGGGCCAGGGCGAACACTGAAGCTTTCTTT.

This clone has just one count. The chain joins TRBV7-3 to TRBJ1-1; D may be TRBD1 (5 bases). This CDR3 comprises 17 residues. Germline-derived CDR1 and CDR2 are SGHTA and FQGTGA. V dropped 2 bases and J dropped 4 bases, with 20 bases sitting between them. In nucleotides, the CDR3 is TGTGCCAGCAGCTTATCTGCGGCAGGCGGCGGGGGCACTGAAGCTTTCTTT. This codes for CASSLSAAGGGGTEAFF.

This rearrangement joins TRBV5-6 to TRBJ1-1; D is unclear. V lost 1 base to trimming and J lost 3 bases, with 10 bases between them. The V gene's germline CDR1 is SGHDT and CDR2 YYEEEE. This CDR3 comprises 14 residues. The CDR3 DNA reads TGTGCCAGCAGCTTGTATGGGCAGTACACTGAAGCTTTCTTT. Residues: CASSLYGQYTEAFF.

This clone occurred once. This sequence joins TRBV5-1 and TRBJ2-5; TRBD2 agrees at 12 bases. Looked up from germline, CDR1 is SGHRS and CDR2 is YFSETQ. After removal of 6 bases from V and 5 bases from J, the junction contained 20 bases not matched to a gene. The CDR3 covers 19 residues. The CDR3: CASTLSRTSGKPTGETQYF. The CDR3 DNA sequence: TGCGCCAGCACCCTAAGCCGGACTAGCGGGAAACCTACGGGGGAGACCCAGTACTTC.

As DNA, the CDR3 is TGCGCCAGCAGCTCTCTCGGGACAGGGACCTACGAGCAGTACTTC. It translates to CASSSLGTGTYEQYF. This chain connects TRBV5-1 to TRBJ2-7; 9 bases are shared with TRBD1. Trimming took 3 bases from V and 2 from J; bases not matched to a gene: 6. Germline values: CDR1 SGHRS, CDR2 YFSETQ. The length of the CDR3 is 15 residues.

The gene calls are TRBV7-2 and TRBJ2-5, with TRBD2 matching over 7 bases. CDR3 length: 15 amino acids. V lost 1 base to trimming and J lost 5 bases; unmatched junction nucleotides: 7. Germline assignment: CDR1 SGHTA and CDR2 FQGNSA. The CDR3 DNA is TGTGCCAGCAGCTTAGAGCGGGGCGTACAGGAGACCCAGTACTTC. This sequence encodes CASSLERGVQETQYF.

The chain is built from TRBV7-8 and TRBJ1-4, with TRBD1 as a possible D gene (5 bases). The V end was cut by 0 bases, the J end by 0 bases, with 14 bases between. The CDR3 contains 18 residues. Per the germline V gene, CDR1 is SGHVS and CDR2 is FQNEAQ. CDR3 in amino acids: CASSLAYVRVATNEKLFF. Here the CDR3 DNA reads TGTGCCAGCAGCTTAGCTTATGTCAGGGTGGCAACTAATGAAAAACTGTTTTTT.

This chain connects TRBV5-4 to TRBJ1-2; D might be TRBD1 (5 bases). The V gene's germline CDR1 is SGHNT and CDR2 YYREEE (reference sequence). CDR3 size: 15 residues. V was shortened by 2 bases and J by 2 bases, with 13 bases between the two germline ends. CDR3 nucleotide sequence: TGTGCCAGCAGCTTTGGGGCAGGTGGGAACTATGGCTACACCTTC. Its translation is CASSFGAGGNYGYTF.

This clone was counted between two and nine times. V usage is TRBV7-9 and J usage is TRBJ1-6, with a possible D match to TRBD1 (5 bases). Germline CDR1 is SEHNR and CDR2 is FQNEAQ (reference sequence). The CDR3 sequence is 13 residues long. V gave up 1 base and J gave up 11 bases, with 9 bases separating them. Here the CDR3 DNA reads TGTGCCAGCAGCTTAGGGGGGGGTACACCCCTCCACTTT. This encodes CASSLGGGTPLHF.

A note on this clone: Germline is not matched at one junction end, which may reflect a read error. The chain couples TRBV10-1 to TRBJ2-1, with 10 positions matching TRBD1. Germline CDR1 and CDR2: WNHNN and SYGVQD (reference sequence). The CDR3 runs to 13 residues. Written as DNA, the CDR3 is TGCGCCAAATCCGGGACAGGGGATCCCAGCGAGGTCTTC. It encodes CAKSGTGDPSEVF.